Described below is a single TCR beta chain sequence and its context. Its specificity is not known. The data were taken from a study of identical twins. Study conclusions and caveats: Within beta out-of-frame sequences, the excess sharing observed between twins was weaker.

MiXCR, run by TCRdb on the 5' RACE reads, gives a single entry per CDR3 protein. Of a few hundred thousand distinct CDR3 sequences in the sample, 7.5% to 10% were seen once. This CDR3 is 17 amino acids long. These data also formed part of another study, on yellow fever vaccine responses in identical twins.

V gene TRBV21-1 combines with J gene TRBJ2-3. TRBV21-1 is tagged as a pseudogene. The sequencing sample was made of PBMCs. This TCR was recovered from a woman aged 18-29 years in good health. For the CDR3, the DNA is TGTGCCAGCAGCCTCCTTTGCGGCGGATACAGCACAGATACGCAGTATTTT. Protein sequence: CASSLLCGGYSTDTQYF.